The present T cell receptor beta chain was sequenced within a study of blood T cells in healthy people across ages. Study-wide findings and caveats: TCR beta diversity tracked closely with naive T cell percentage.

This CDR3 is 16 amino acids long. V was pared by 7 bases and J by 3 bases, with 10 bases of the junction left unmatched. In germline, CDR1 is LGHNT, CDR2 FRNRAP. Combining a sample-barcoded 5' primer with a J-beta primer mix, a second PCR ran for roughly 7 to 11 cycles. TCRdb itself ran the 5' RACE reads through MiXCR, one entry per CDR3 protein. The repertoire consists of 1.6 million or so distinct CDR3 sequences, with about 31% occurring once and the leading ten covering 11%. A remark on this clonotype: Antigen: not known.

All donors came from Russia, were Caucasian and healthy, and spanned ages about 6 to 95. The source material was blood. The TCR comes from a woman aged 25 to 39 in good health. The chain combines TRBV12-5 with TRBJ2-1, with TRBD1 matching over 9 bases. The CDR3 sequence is CASAAIGQGIYNEQFF. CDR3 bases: TGTGCTAGTGCCGCCATAGGACAGGGGATCTACAATGAGCAGTTCTTC. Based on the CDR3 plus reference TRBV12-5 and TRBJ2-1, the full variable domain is DARVTQTPRHKVTEMGQEVTMRCQPILGHNTVFWYRQTMMQGLELLAYFRNRAPLDDSGMPKDRFSAEMPDATLATLKIQPSEPRDSAVYFCASAAIGQGIYNEQFFGPGTRLTVL.